The present T cell receptor (beta chain) was sequenced within a study of T cell repertoires in cytomegalovirus infection. Germline V gene data show CDR1 as SGDLS and CDR2 as YYNGEE. The CDR3 has 17 residues. Germline trimming cut 3 bases from V and 0 bases from J; bases unmatched to any gene: 8. With respect to this clonotype: As yet, its antigen is unknown.

Notes on the study in general: Dominating the ex vivo response were TCR beta clonotypes that were CMV-specific and HLA-C-restricted.

One entry per CDR3 protein, called by TCRdb with MiXCR from the reads. The table shows 350,000 to 500,000 distinct CDR3 sequences, with 31% occurring only once. The clonotype was recovered from a human donor in good health (CMV status not recorded). Some clones in this sample may be carry-over from other donors' samples. Sequenced: PBMCs. The chain employs TRBV9 and TRBJ2-5; 10 bases are a match to TRBD2. The DNA of the CDR3 is TGTGCCAGCAGCGGTGTCAGCGGGGGGGATTACCAAGAGACCCAGTACTTC. It codes for CASSGVSGGDYQETQYF.